The clone carrying this TCR beta chain was detected only once. The antigen remains undetermined. The PCR had 60 Vbeta and 13 Jbeta primers. The method was immunoSEQ multiplex PCR; TCRdb's version includes in-frame clones alone and lacks a portion of them. The sample shows 35,000 to 40,000 clones, around 50% of them seen only once. The sample belongs to a study of cytomegalovirus exposure and HLA in healthy donors. The donors, nominally healthy at sampling, likely had unrecorded immune exposures. The CDR3 totals 13 residues. The germline CDR1 and CDR2 sequences are KGHSH and LQKENI. Trimming shortened V by 5 bases and J by 1 base, and 8 bases separated the two germline ends. General observations from the study: Productive rates of about 90% or about 30% were seen for most TCR beta V segments in an earlier analysis. TRBV6-2, TRBV6-3 and some other V segments were excluded as indistinguishable.

The TCR sequence derives from a woman in her forties in good health and CMV-seropositive. Material for sequencing was PBMCs. The V call is TRBV18, the J call TRBJ1-1; D is perhaps TRBD1 (5 bases). The DNA for the CDR3 is TGTGCCAGCTCATCGGGGGGGAACACTGAAGCTTTCTTT. It encodes CASSSGGNTEAFF.